This passage covers 28 T cell receptor beta chains from one sample sequenced in a study of T cells in Graves' hyperthyroidism and ophthalmopathy. The source material, RNA transcripts, was used to amplify TCR beta CDR3 regions. TCR CDR3 regions were first amplified by RT-PCR with HTBI primers. TCRdb analysed the multiplex PCR reads with MiXCR anew, one entry per CDR3 protein. The sample comprises about 350,000 distinct CDR3 sequences, approximately 19% of which are singletons, and around 3.6% rests with the top ten. The specimen sequenced was blood. The receptor set was obtained from a woman in her late teens or twenties with Graves' hyperthyroidism.

The sample holds many counts of this clonotype. The chain carries TRBV6-1 and TRBJ2-3, with 9 bases lining up with TRBD1. Germline V gives CDR1 MNHNS, CDR2 SASEGT. The V segment lost 5 bases and the J segment 4 bases; nucleotides outside the gene matches: 4. CDR3 size: 14 residues. This CDR3 is CASSPGQGADTQYF. For the CDR3, the DNA is TGTGCCAGCAGTCCGGGACAGGGAGCAGATACGCAGTATTTT.

This clonotype was seen repeatedly, ten times or more. V usage is TRBV27 and J usage is TRBJ2-7; weak D call: TRBD2 (5 bases). Germline V CDR1 and CDR2: MNHEY, SMNVEV (reference sequence). V was cut by 8 bases and J by 6 bases, with 23 bases left in between. The CDR3 covers 15 residues. CDR3 sequence (DNA): TGTGCCAGCCTAAAAAACCCCCGGGATTCAAGCGAGCAGTACTTC. This sequence encodes CASLKNPRDSSEQYF.

This clonotype was detected many times. The chain links TRBV6-1 to TRBJ1-3; D remains ambiguous. The CDR3 consists of 13 residues. Deletions cut 5 bases from V and 8 bases from J, with 13 bases between. Germline loops: CDR1 MNHNS, CDR2 SASEGT. The CDR3 DNA follows: TGTGCCAGCAGTCCGATTACCGGAGACACCATATATTTT. It codes for CASSPITGDTIYF.

The chain couples TRBV6-1 to TRBJ1-2; TRBD1 matches at 9 bases. V lost 9 bases to trimming and J lost 2 bases; unmatched junction nucleotides: 7. Germline V gene data show CDR1 as MNHNS and CDR2 as SASEGT. The CDR3 is 14 residues long. The CDR3 DNA is TGTGCCAGGTCCGGGACAGGGCGGAACTATGGCTACACCTTC. This gives the protein CARSGTGRNYGYTF.

This chain joins TRBV6-5 and TRBJ2-7; D perhaps matches TRBD1 (5 bases). The V end was cut by 0 bases, the J end by 3 bases, with 9 bases between. The CDR3 is made up of 14 amino acids. Germline assignment: CDR1 MNHEY and CDR2 SVGAGI. CDR3 bases: TGTGCCAGCAGTTACTCGCAGGGCCGCTACGAGCAGTACTTC. It encodes CASSYSQGRYEQYF.

This clonotype has a count of ten or more. The chain is built from TRBV6-1 and TRBJ1-2; D gene unclear. Germline assignment: CDR1 MNHNS and CDR2 SASEGT. V lost 11 bases and J 2 bases, leaving 15 bases between the germline ends. CDR3 length equals 13 residues. The CDR3 is CARSQSANYGYTF. As DNA, the CDR3 is TGTGCCCGCTCCCAGAGTGCGAACTATGGCTACACCTTC.

This clonotype was counted a few times. The chain combines TRBV27 with TRBJ1-2, with D hard to call. The V gene's germline CDR1 is MNHEY and CDR2 SMNVEV (reference sequence). The CDR3 spans 14 residues. Trimming took off 7 bases at V and 3 bases at J, with 15 bases between the two ends. CDR3 amino acids: CASTPSGNDYGYTF. The CDR3 DNA sequence: TGTGCCAGCACTCCGAGTGGGAATGACTATGGCTACACCTTC.

At least ten counts were recorded for this clonotype. The chain couples TRBV7-2 to TRBJ1-1; unclear D gene. V lost 5 bases to trimming and J lost 2 bases, with 12 bases between them. This CDR3 is 14 amino acids long. From germline, CDR1 is SGHTA and CDR2 FQGNSA. CDR3: CASSNPFSNTEAFF. In DNA form, the CDR3 reads TGTGCCAGCAGCAACCCCTTCAGCAACACTGAAGCTTTCTTT. The full variable domain, its missing parts supplied by reference TRBV7-2 and TRBJ1-1, is GAGVSQSPSNKVTEKGKDVELRCDPISGHTALYWYRQSLGQGLEFLIYFQGNSAPDKSGLPSDRFSAERTGGSVSTLTIQRTQQEDSAVYLCASSNPFSNTEAFFGQGTRLTVV.

This sequence joins TRBV19 and TRBJ1-2, with 8 bases matching TRBD1. The germline V gene has CDR1 LNHDA and CDR2 SQIVND (reference sequence). The CDR3 extends over 12 amino acids. V lost 3 bases to trimming and J lost 11 bases; unmatched junction nucleotides: 5. CDR3 amino acids: CASSIDRGGYTF. DNA of the CDR3: TGTGCCAGTAGTATCGACAGGGGCGGTTACACCTTC.

This clonotype was picked up many times. The rearrangement joins TRBV7-9 to TRBJ2-5; possible D gene TRBD1, 6 bases. The CDR3 loop spans 15 amino acids. Germline V gives CDR1 SEHNR, CDR2 FQNEAQ (reference sequence). V gave up 6 bases and J gave up 3 bases, with 17 bases separating them. This CDR3 is CASRPPRGPKETQYF. The CDR3 DNA is TGTGCCAGCAGACCCCCCAGGGGTCCTAAAGAGACCCAGTACTTC.

This clonotype was found many times. This rearrangement joins TRBV9 to TRBJ2-5, with a possible D match to TRBD1 (6 bases). V lost 4 bases and J 5 bases, leaving 21 bases between the germline ends. Looked up from germline, CDR1 is SGDLS and CDR2 is YYNGEE. This CDR3 contains 16 residues. The CDR3 DNA reads as TGTGCCAGCAGCTCGTCCCGGGACATAGGCGCCGAGACCCAGTACTTC. Its translation is CASSSSRDIGAETQYF.

This clonotype was observed once. The rearrangement links TRBV24-1 to TRBJ2-5, with D possibly matching TRBD2 (6 bases). V lost 3 bases to trimming and J lost 5 bases, with 12 bases between them. Germline values: CDR1 KGHDR, CDR2 SFDVKD. The length of the CDR3 is 14 residues. The CDR3, as DNA: TGTGCCACCAGTGATGTCGGGGGATGGGAGACCCAGTACTTC. This encodes CATSDVGGWETQYF.

This clonotype was detected ten times or more. The genes are TRBV7-8 and TRBJ1-2; tentatively, D is TRBD1 (5 bases). Germline V gene data show CDR1 as SGHVS and CDR2 as FQNEAQ. V was clipped by 8 bases and J by 0 bases, with 19 bases between them. The CDR3 is made up of 16 amino acids. CDR3: CASLQLGRGSNYGYTF. CDR3 coding DNA: TGTGCCAGCTTACAGCTTGGACGGGGCTCTAACTATGGCTACACCTTC. Drawing the rest from reference TRBV7-8 and TRBJ1-2, the complete variable domain is GAGVSQSPRYKVAKRGQDVALRCDPISGHVSLFWYQQALGQGPEFLTYFQNEAQLDKSGLPSDRFFAERPEGSVSTLKIQRTQQEDSAVYLCASLQLGRGSNYGYTFGSGTRLTVV.

This clonotype was detected ten times or more. The V gene is TRBV7-3, the J gene TRBJ2-2; D remains ambiguous. V was clipped by 1 base and J by 0 bases, with 6 bases between them. The germline V gene has CDR1 SGHTA and CDR2 FQGTGA. The CDR3 is made up of 15 amino acids. DNA for the CDR3: TGTGCCAGCAGCTTAAACACTGCGAACACCGGGGAGCTGTTTTTT. This encodes CASSLNTANTGELFF.

This clonotype showed up many times. The chain couples TRBV12-3 or TRBV12-4 to TRBJ1-5, with D unclear. Between the trimmed V and J ends, which lost 1 base and 7 bases, there was a span of 5 bases. The CDR3 loop spans 12 amino acids. The CDR3 region has the DNA TGTGCCAGCAGTTTAGAGCCCCAGCCCCAGCATTTT. It encodes CASSLEPQPQHF.

Many counts were recorded for this clonotype. This sequence joins TRBV27 and TRBJ2-5; 9 bases fit TRBD1. The CDR3 loop spans 15 amino acids. The J segment lost 5 bases and the V segment lost 2 bases, leaving 6 bases of the junction unmatched. The germline gives CDR1 MNHEY, CDR2 SMNVEV (reference sequence). In DNA form, the CDR3 reads TGTGCCAGCAGTTTACCGGGACAGGGAAGGGAGACCCAGTACTTC. Translation gives CASSLPGQGRETQYF.

To note about this clonotype: A much larger clone differs by one base, so this may be a read error. Because it lacks the conserved phenylalanine or tryptophan at the end, this CDR3 is likely a read error. V usage is TRBV5-1 and J usage is TRBJ1-2; possible D gene TRBD1, 6 bases. This CDR3 region has 11 residues. Trimming removed 9 bases at V and 3 bases at J, with 9 bases between. Germline loops: CDR1 SGHRS, CDR2 YFSETQ. In nucleotides, the CDR3 is TGCGCCACCGGGGGCGACTATGGCTACACCGTC. Protein sequence: CATGGDYGYTV.

This clonotype was seen at least ten times. The CDR3 region is CASSPRGRYGYTF. The CDR3 DNA follows: TGTGCCAGCAGCCCAAGAGGCCGCTATGGCTACACCTTC. This rearrangement joins TRBV7-9 to TRBJ1-2; D not resolved. The V gene lost 5 bases and the J gene lost 4 bases, with 11 bases spanning the gap. CDR1 is SEHNR and CDR2 is FQNEAQ in the germline V gene (reference sequence). The CDR3 is made up of 13 amino acids. Variable domain in full (rest from reference TRBV7-9 and TRBJ1-2): DTGVSQNPRHKITKRGQNVTFRCDPISEHNRLYWYRQTLGQGPEFLTYFQNEAQLEKSRLLSDRFSAERPKGSFSTLEIQRTEQGDSAMYLCASSPRGRYGYTFGSGTRLTVV.

This clonotype occurred many times. The chain joins TRBV28 to TRBJ2-5; the match to TRBD2 covers 7 bases. V lost 10 bases, J lost 2 bases, and 7 bases stayed unmatched. There are 13 residues in the CDR3. The V gene's germline CDR1 is MDHEN and CDR2 SYDVKM. The CDR3 bases are TGTGCCACGGGGGAGGGGCCGCAAGAGACCCAGTACTTC. Translated, it gives CATGEGPQETQYF.

Many counts were recorded for this clonotype. The gene calls are TRBV20-1 and TRBJ2-7; 9 bases map to TRBD2. Germline CDR1 is DFQATT and CDR2 is SNEGSKA (reference sequence). The CDR3 spans 14 residues. The J segment lost 2 bases and the V segment lost 4 bases, leaving 6 bases of the junction unmatched. The CDR3 protein is CSATQRGAPYEQYF. The CDR3, as DNA: TGCAGTGCTACTCAGCGGGGGGCGCCCTACGAGCAGTACTTC.

This clonotype has at least ten counts. The chain is built from TRBV27 and TRBJ1-1; D gene ambiguous. CDR1 MNHEY and CDR2 SMNVEV come from the germline V gene (reference sequence). Trimming pared 3 bases from V and 1 base from J, leaving 12 bases between. The CDR3 is 15 amino acids. The CDR3 coding sequence is TGTGCCAGCAGTTTTAAGAGCCCCCCGAACACTGAAGCTTTCTTT. Protein product: CASSFKSPPNTEAFF.

This clonotype was seen repeatedly, ten times or more. The CDR3 sequence: CASSLADSSGAFF. The CDR3 DNA sequence: TGTGCCAGCAGTTTAGCCGACAGTTCCGGAGCTTTCTTT. The V gene is TRBV12-3 or TRBV12-4, the J gene TRBJ1-1, with D perhaps TRBD1 (5 bases). The CDR3 extends over 13 amino acids. Trimming cost V 0 bases and J 10 bases, with 12 bases left between them.

This clonotype was seen ten or more times. The chain uses TRBV2 and TRBJ2-7, with D possibly being TRBD1 (5 bases). V lost 4 bases to trimming and J lost 0 bases, with 10 bases between them. Germline-derived CDR1 and CDR2 are SNHLY and FYNNEI. CDR3 length equals 14 residues. CDR3 sequence: CASSGQISSYEQYF. The CDR3 bases are TGTGCCAGCAGTGGACAGATAAGCTCCTACGAGCAGTACTTC.

This clonotype has ten or more counts. This chain uses TRBV6-7 with TRBJ1-1; TRBD1 is a possible D gene (5 bases). TRBV6-7 is marked as an open reading frame, function uncertain. Trimming removed 10 bases at V and 3 bases at J, with 24 bases between. This CDR3 contains 16 residues. CDR3 nucleotides: TGTGCCACCAAACTGAAGCGCTCCGGGGCGGACACTGAAGCTTTCTTT. Its protein product is CATKLKRSGADTEAFF.

The table lists this clonotype with many counts. The chain combines TRBV12-3 or TRBV12-4 with TRBJ1-2; D remains unclear. The CDR3 has 13 amino acids. V lost 3 bases and J lost 7, with 12 bases in between. The CDR3 coding sequence is TGTGCCAGCAGTTTCGGCGATGTTGGTGGCTACACCTTC. Translated: CASSFGDVGGYTF.

This clonotype was counted many times. The chain employs TRBV5-1 and TRBJ1-5, with unresolved D. This CDR3 is 14 amino acids long. The V end lost 4 bases, the J end lost 0 bases, and 8 bases lay between the germline ends. Germline values: CDR1 SGHRS, CDR2 YFSETQ. Here the CDR3 reads CASSPDGSNQPQHF. The CDR3 DNA is TGCGCCAGCAGCCCGGACGGTAGCAATCAGCCCCAGCATTTT.

The rearrangement uses TRBV27 and TRBJ1-6; the D gene is possibly TRBD1 (6 bases). CDR1 is MNHEY and CDR2 is SMNVEV in the germline V gene (reference sequence). This CDR3 region has 15 residues. Trimming stripped 4 bases from V and 7 bases from J, with 14 bases between. The CDR3 DNA reads TGTGCCAGCAGTTCCCGGGGGGCGAGGAATTCACCCCTCCACTTT. Its protein product is CASSSRGARNSPLHF.

In this sample, this clonotype turned up many times. J is TRBJ1-2 and V is TRBV7-3; TRBD1 might be the D (5 bases). The CDR3 contains 14 residues. Germline loops: CDR1 SGHTA, CDR2 FQGTGA. V was trimmed by 0 bases and J by 6 bases, leaving 11 bases between them. In nucleotides, the CDR3 is TGTGCCAGCAGCTTAACAGGCAGGGAAAATGGCTACACCTTC. Translated, it gives CASSLTGRENGYTF.